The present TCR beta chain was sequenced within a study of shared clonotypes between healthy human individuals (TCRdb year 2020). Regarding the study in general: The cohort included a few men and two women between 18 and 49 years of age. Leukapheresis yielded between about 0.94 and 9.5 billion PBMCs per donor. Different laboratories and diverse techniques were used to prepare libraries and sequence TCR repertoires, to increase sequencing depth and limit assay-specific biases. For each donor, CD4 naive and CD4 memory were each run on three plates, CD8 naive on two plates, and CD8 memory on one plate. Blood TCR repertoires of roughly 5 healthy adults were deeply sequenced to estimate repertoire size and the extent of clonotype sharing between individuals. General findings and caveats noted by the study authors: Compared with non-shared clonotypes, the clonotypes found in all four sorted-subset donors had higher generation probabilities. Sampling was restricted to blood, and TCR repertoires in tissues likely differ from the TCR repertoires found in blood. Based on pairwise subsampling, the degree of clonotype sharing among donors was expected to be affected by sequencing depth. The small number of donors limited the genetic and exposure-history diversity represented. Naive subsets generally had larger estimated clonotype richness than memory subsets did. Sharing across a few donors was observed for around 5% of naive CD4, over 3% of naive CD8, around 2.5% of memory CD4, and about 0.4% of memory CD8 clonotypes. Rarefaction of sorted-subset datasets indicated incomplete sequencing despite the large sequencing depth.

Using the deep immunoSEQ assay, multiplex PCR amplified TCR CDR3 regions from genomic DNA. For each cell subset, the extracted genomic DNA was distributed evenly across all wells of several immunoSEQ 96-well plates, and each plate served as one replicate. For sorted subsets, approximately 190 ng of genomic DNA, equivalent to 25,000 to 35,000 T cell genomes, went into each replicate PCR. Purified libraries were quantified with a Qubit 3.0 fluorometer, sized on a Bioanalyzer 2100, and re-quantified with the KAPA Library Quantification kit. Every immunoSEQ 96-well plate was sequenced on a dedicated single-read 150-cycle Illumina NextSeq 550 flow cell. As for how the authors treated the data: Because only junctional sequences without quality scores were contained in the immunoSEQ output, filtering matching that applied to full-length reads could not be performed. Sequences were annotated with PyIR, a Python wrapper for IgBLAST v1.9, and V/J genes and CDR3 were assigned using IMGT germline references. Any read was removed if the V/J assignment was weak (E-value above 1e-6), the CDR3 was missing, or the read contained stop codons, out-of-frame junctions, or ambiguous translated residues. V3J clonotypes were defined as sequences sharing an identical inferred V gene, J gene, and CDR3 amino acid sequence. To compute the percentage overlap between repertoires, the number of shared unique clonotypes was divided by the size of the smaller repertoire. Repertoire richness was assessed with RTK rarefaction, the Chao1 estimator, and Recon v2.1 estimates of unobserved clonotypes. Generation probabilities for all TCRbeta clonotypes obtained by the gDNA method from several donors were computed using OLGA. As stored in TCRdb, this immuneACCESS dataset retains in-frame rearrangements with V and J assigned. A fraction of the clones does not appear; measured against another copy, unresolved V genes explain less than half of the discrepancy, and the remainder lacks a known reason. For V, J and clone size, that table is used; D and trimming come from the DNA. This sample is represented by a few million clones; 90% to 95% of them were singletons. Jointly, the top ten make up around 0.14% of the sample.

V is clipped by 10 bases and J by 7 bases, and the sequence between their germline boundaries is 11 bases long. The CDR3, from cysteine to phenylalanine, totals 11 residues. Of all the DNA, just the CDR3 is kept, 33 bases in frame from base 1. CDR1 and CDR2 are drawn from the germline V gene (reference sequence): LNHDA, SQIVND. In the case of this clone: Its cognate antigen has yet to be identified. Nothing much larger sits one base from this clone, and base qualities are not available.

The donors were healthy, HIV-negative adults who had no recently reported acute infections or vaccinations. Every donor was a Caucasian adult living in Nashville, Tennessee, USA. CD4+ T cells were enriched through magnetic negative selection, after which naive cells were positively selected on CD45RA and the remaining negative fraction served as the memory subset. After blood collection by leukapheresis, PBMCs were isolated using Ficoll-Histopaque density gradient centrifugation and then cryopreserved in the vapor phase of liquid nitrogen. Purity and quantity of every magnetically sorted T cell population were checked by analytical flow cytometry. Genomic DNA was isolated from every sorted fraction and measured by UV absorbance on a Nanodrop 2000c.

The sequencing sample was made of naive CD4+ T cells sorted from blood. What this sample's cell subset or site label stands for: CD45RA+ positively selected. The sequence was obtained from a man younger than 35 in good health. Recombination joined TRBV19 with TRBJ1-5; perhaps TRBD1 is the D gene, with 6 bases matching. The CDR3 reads CANARGQPQHF. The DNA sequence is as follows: TGTGCCAATGCCAGGGGACAGCCCCAGCATTTT.